The 18 T cell receptor beta chains given below trace back to one sample, sequenced in a study of T cells in Graves' hyperthyroidism and ophthalmopathy. Using RNA transcripts as the source, TCR beta CDR3 regions were amplified. First-round RT-PCR targeting the TCR CDR3 was performed with the HTBI primer set. TCRdb fed the multiplex PCR reads into MiXCR, producing one record per CDR3 protein. The table lists fewer than 250,000 distinct CDR3 sequences, about a sixth of them singletons. The sample comprised blood. The receptors here all came from a woman under 30 with Graves' ophthalmopathy.

DNA of the CDR3: TGTGCCAGCAGCTTATTTGGGGGAAAAGAGACCCAGTACTTC. Protein: CASSLFGGKETQYF. The chain combines TRBV11-2 with TRBJ2-5; D tentatively reads TRBD1 or TRBD2 (5 bases each). Trimming took 2 bases from V and 3 from J, leaving 10 bases between them. Germline V gives CDR1 SGHAT, CDR2 FQNNGV. CDR3 length: 14 amino acids.

There are many counts of this clonotype. The chain combines TRBV12-3 or TRBV12-4 with TRBJ2-7, with 12 positions matching TRBD2. The CDR3 length is 16 residues. V was clipped by 5 bases and J by 6 bases; unmatched bases: 11. The CDR3 coding sequence is TGTGCCAGCAGTGCCAACCTAGCGGGAGGGCTTCGCGAGCAGTACTTC. This encodes CASSANLAGGLREQYF.

In regard to this clonotype: At one end, the junction sequence differs from germline, possibly due to a read error. The gene calls are TRBV3-1 and TRBJ2-1; TRBD2 agrees at 15 bases. Germline lookup yields CDR1 LGHDT and CDR2 YNNKEL (reference sequence). CDR3 length equals 20 residues. CDR3 DNA: TGTTCCAGCAGCATCACAGGGACTAGCGGGGGGACACCGAGATACAATGAGCAGTTCTTC. This gives the protein CSSSITGTSGGTPRYNEQFF.

This clonotype was detected many times. The V gene is TRBV15, the J gene TRBJ1-6; no clear D. The V end lost 3 bases, the J end lost 6 bases, and 3 bases lay between the germline ends. The germline gives CDR1 LNHNV, CDR2 YYDKDF (reference sequence). CDR3 size: 12 residues. Here the CDR3 reads CATSSVNSPLHF. DNA for the CDR3: TGTGCCACCAGCAGCGTTAATTCACCCCTCCACTTT.

At least ten counts were recorded for this clonotype. The CDR3 bases are TGCAGTGCTAGAGATCGGCTGGGGTACACAGATACGCAGTATTTT. This codes for CSARDRLGYTDTQYF. V and J are TRBV20-1 and TRBJ2-3, with D unclear. Per the germline V gene, CDR1 is DFQATT and CDR2 is SNEGSKA (reference sequence). The CDR3 runs 15 residues. Trimming pared 0 bases from V and 2 bases from J, leaving 12 bases between.

The chain combines TRBV27 with TRBJ1-2; no clear D gene. Germline V gene lookup returns CDR1 MNHEY and CDR2 SMNVEV (reference sequence). The V and J ends lost 1 base and 0 bases respectively, with 6 bases between them. The CDR3 runs to 14 residues. CDR3 nucleotides: TGTGCCAGCAGTTTATGGGGTTCTAACTATGGCTACACCTTC. It yields the protein CASSLWGSNYGYTF.

This clonotype was seen a single time. The rearrangement uses TRBV12-3 or TRBV12-4 and TRBJ1-1, with TRBD1 identical over 7 bases. V lost 3 bases to trimming and J lost 0 bases; unmatched junction nucleotides: 13. The CDR3 extends over 18 amino acids. CDR3 sequence (DNA): TGTGCCAGCAGTTTTAGGGGAACAGGGGACCTCATGAACACTGAAGCTTTCTTT. As protein: CASSFRGTGDLMNTEAFF.

At least ten counts were recorded for this clonotype. The chain carries TRBV28 and TRBJ1-2; tentatively, D is TRBD1 (5 bases). Germline V gene lookup returns CDR1 MDHEN and CDR2 SYDVKM. The CDR3 extends over 14 amino acids. Trimming took 3 bases from V and 7 from J, leaving 15 bases between them. This CDR3 is CASSFGGGDGGYTF. CDR3 bases: TGTGCCAGCAGTTTTGGCGGGGGAGATGGTGGCTACACCTTC.

This clonotype has a count of ten or more. The chain is built from TRBV12-3 or TRBV12-4 and TRBJ1-3; D remains ambiguous. The V gene lost 2 bases and the J gene lost 4 bases, with 9 bases spanning the gap. The CDR3 is 14 residues long. For the CDR3, the DNA is TGTGCCAGCAGTTTACTAGGGTCGGGAAACACCATATATTTT. Translating gives CASSLLGSGNTIYF.

Comment on this clonotype: No conserved phenylalanine or tryptophan is present at the end of the CDR3, so a read error is the likely explanation. The DNA is omitted, as the CDR3 cannot be located on it reliably, and the CDR3 follows TCRdb's listing. This chain links TRBV7-2 with TRBJ2-3; TRBD1 is the table's D call, not checked against the DNA. CDR1 and CDR2 from the germline V gene are SGHTA and FQGNSA. The CDR3 is made up of 16 amino acids, end residues included. The CDR3 spells CASSSTGGSYRDTRYS.

This clonotype was found many times. The genes are TRBV7-9 and TRBJ2-7; D is unclear. CDR3 length: 11 amino acids. Germline CDR1 is SEHNR and CDR2 is FQNEAQ (reference sequence). Trimming stripped 5 bases from V and 0 bases from J, with 2 bases between. CDR3 bases: TGTGCCAGCAGCGCCTCCTACGAGCAGTACTTC. Translated, it gives CASSASYEQYF.

The J gene is TRBJ2-7, the V gene TRBV4-1, with D perhaps matching TRBD2 (7 bases). Per the germline V gene, CDR1 is MGHRA and CDR2 is YSYEKL. The germline V and J ends were trimmed by 0 bases and 4 bases, with 13 bases remaining between them. CDR3 size: 15 residues. The CDR3 loop is CASSQEGRGGYEQYF. CDR3 sequence (DNA): TGCGCCAGCAGCCAAGAAGGCAGGGGAGGGTACGAGCAGTACTTC.

The table lists this clonotype with many counts. This chain connects TRBV20-1 to TRBJ1-1; possible D gene TRBD1, 5 bases. This CDR3 contains 13 residues. Germline CDR1 reads DFQATT; CDR2 reads SNEGSKA (reference sequence). Trimming left V 2 bases short and J 3 bases short, with 10 bases between. For the CDR3, the DNA is TGCAGTGCTAGATCCGACAGTGACACTGAAGCTTTCTTT. Translating gives CSARSDSDTEAFF.

This clonotype came up a few times. An end of the junction does not agree with germline; a read error may underlie this. The chain joins TRBV19 to TRBJ2-1; 7 bases match TRBD2. Germline-derived CDR1 and CDR2 are LNHDA and SQIVND (reference sequence). The CDR3 totals 18 residues. The CDR3 here is CASSIGGKRGPSGNGQFF. As DNA, the CDR3 is TGTGCCAGTAGTATAGGTGGAAAGCGGGGACCGTCAGGGAATGGGCAGTTCTTC.

This clonotype came up many times. The CDR3 spells CASSLQGVDWETQYF. DNA of the CDR3: TGTGCCAGCAGTTTACAGGGGGTAGATTGGGAGACCCAGTACTTC. The V call is TRBV27, the J call TRBJ2-5; 7 bases match TRBD1. This CDR3 has 15 amino acids. Trimming took 2 bases from V and 5 from J; bases not matched to a gene: 8. Germline-derived CDR1 and CDR2 are MNHEY and SMNVEV (reference sequence).

The gene calls are TRBV11-2 and TRBJ2-5; D is ambiguous. V was trimmed by 0 bases and J by 1 base, leaving 9 bases between them. In germline, CDR1 is SGHAT, CDR2 FQNNGV. The CDR3 is 15 residues long. CDR3 sequence: CASSLDLTVQETQYF. The CDR3, as DNA: TGTGCCAGCAGCTTAGATCTCACAGTCCAAGAGACCCAGTACTTC.

This clonotype occurred many times. The chain carries TRBV7-9 and TRBJ1-4, with 9 bases lining up with TRBD1. Looked up from germline, CDR1 is SEHNR and CDR2 is FQNEAQ (reference sequence). Losses at the gene ends were 5 bases for V and 6 bases for J; bases not matched to a gene: 19. The CDR3 contains 19 residues. In nucleotides, the CDR3 is TGTGCCAGCAGCCACCACGTTGGTATCCGGGGACAGGGTCATGAAAAACTGTTTTTT. Amino acids: CASSHHVGIRGQGHEKLFF.

This clonotype was counted only a few times. This chain connects TRBV30 to TRBJ1-2, with D perhaps TRBD1 (5 bases). V lost 2 bases to trimming and J lost 4 bases, with 11 bases between them. This CDR3 region has 13 residues. CDR1 is GTSNPN and CDR2 is SVGIG in the germline V gene (reference sequence). DNA for the CDR3: TGTGCCTGGAGTACGCGGGGCGGCTATGGCTACACCTTC. This encodes CAWSTRGGYGYTF. The full variable domain, rest sourced from reference TRBV30 and TRBJ1-2, is SQTIHQWPATLVQPVGSPLSLECTVEGTSNPNLYWYRQAAGRGLQLLFYSVGIGQISSEVPQNLSASRPQDRQFILSSKKLLLSDSGFYLCAWSTRGGYGYTFGSGTRLTVV.